The 7 T cell receptor beta chains below were found in one sample sequenced in a study of naive and memory T cell subsets. The SP2 primer and nested alpha and beta constant region primers amplified ligated cDNA in four rounds. One entry per CDR3 protein, called by TCRdb with MiXCR from the 5' RACE reads. The table includes 57,000 or so distinct CDR3 sequences, more than 7% detected once. The library had UMIs added by 3' ligation of an oligonucleotide to TCR cDNA. Source of these receptors: a male donor in good health.

A few counts support this clonotype. The chain couples TRBV4-1 to TRBJ1-2; D is possibly TRBD1 (5 bases). Trimming shortened V by 0 bases and J by 8 bases, and 7 bases separated the two germline ends. The CDR3 is 12 amino acids. In germline, CDR1 is MGHRA, CDR2 YSYEKL. The CDR3 DNA follows: TGCGCCAGCAGCCAAGAGGGGCCAGGCTACACCTTC. Its protein is CASSQEGPGYTF.

This chain links TRBV19 with TRBJ1-2; 9 bases map to TRBD1. The length of the CDR3 is 15 residues. V shed 6 bases and J 4 bases; nucleotides not matched to a gene: 9. Germline CDR1 and CDR2: LNHDA and SQIVND (reference sequence). The CDR3 protein is CASSLTGGNFYGYTF. DNA of the CDR3: TGTGCCAGTAGCCTAACAGGGGGCAACTTCTATGGCTACACCTTC.

This clonotype has a count of ten or more. The chain recombines TRBV6-2 or TRBV6-3 with TRBJ2-7, with unresolved D. V was pared by 0 bases and J by 4 bases, with 10 bases between. Germline CDR1 reads MNHEY; CDR2 reads SVGEGT. The CDR3 totals 14 residues. In DNA form, the CDR3 reads TGTGCCAGCAGTTACTCGAATGAAGGATACGAGCAGTACTTC. Translated, it gives CASSYSNEGYEQYF.

This clonotype was counted ten times or more. The chain has TRBV11-1 and TRBJ2-1; the D is unclear. The germline V gene encodes CDR1 SGHAT and CDR2 FQDESV (reference sequence). The CDR3 length is 15 residues. The V end was cut by 2 bases, the J end by 8 bases, with 16 bases between. The CDR3 DNA follows: TGTGCCAGCAGCTTACTTAGCATTCTTAACGATGAGCAGTTCTTC. It encodes CASSLLSILNDEQFF.

In this sample, this clonotype turned up a few times. The rearrangement uses TRBV7-9 and TRBJ2-7; possibly TRBD1 or TRBD2 for D (5 bases each). Germline V gene data show CDR1 as SEHNR and CDR2 as FQNEAQ (reference sequence). The CDR3 is 14 amino acids. V lost 5 bases, J lost 8 bases, and 19 bases lay in between. DNA of the CDR3: TGTGCCAGCAGCCACCCCGGGGACCCTACGAAGCAGTACTTC. Encoded protein: CASSHPGDPTKQYF.

The table lists this clonotype with a few counts. The rearrangement uses TRBV3-1 and TRBJ2-2; D may be TRBD1 or TRBD2 (5 bases each). CDR1 is LGHDT and CDR2 is YNNKEL in the germline V gene (reference sequence). The V end lost 6 bases, the J end lost 2 bases, and 10 bases lay between the germline ends. CDR3 size: 14 residues. The CDR3 loop reads CASSGGPNTGELFF. CDR3 DNA: TGTGCCAGCAGTGGGGGACCTAACACCGGGGAGCTGTTTTTT.

This clonotype is medium-sized in the sample. CDR3 protein: CASSQEGPGGWTDTQYF. CDR3 bases: TGTGCCAGCAGCCAAGAGGGTCCGGGGGGTTGGACAGATACGCAGTATTTT. The chain uses TRBV14 and TRBJ2-3; 7 bases line up with TRBD2. Germline V lookup: CDR1 SGHDN, CDR2 FVKESK. CDR3 size: 17 residues. V dropped 0 bases and J dropped 3; count of bases not matched to a gene: 9.